The sequence of this T cell receptor beta chain was determined in a study of human thymus T cells. Germline V CDR1 and CDR2: SGHTS, YDEGEE. The length of the CDR3 is 14 residues. The trim removed 5 bases at V and 12 bases at J, leaving 13 bases unmatched. Libraries were prepared by immunoSEQ multiplex PCR; TCRdb keeps only in-frame clonotypes and omits some of them. Among 55,000 to 85,000 clones listed, 90% to 95% were seen once. From resections taken during corrective heart surgery, the thymus tissue was obtained. Infants served as donors; they were healthy and Finnish and were having corrective surgery for congenital heart defects.

This rearrangement joins TRBV5-8 to TRBJ2-1; the match to TRBD1 covers 8 bases. The TCR originated in a girl in the first two years of life with a congenital heart defect but otherwise immunologically healthy. Sequencing was done on a sample of thymus tissue. The CDR3 DNA reads as TGTGCCAGCAGGCGACAGGGGAGTTATAGCGGGCAGTTCTTC. Translating it yields CASRRQGSYSGQFF. The full variable domain, rest sourced from reference TRBV5-8 and TRBJ2-1, is EAGVTQSPTHLIKTRGQQATLRCSPISGHTSVYWYQQALGLGLQFLLWYDEGEERNRGNFPPRFSGRQFPNYSSELNVNALELEDSALYLCASRRQGSYSGQFFGPGTRLTVL.